Listed below are T cell receptor beta chains from one sample, sequenced in a study of post-analysis software for immune sequencing data. MiXCR, applied by TCRdb to the PCR reads, yields one record per CDR3 protein. This table holds approximately 770,000 distinct CDR3 sequences, 35% to 55% found once. The material sequenced was blood. The receptors originated from a girl between 10 and 17 years old with multiple sclerosis. CDR3s include the opening cysteine and the closing phenylalanine or tryptophan. Each record gives: V gene, J gene, CDR3 protein.

>TRBV12-3/TRBV12-4|TRBJ2-3
CASVGGLAQRGADTQYF
>TRBV7-9|TRBJ2-1
CASSLAAGRSYNEQFF
>TRBV6-6|TRBJ2-1
CASSYSSWSYNEQFF
>TRBV5-1|TRBJ2-5
CASSPHTPAQETQYF
>TRBV5-1|TRBJ2-7
CASSPPSGYLYEQYF
>TRBV29-1|TRBJ2-1
CSVARLAENEQFF
>TRBV12-3/TRBV12-4|TRBJ2-7
CASSFKQGPEQYF
>TRBV7-2|TRBJ2-4
CASSGPGPRAKNIQYF
>TRBV12-3/TRBV12-4|TRBJ2-3
CASSLSSGLATDTQYF
>TRBV20-1|TRBJ2-1
CSASFPLGARDSEQFF
>TRBV7-9|TRBJ2-4
CASSSWEGRNIQYF
>TRBV13|-
CASSFTGPLEQYF
>TRBV29-1|TRBJ2-1
CSVEASERTSGLQFF
>TRBV20-1|TRBJ2-1
CSARQPTSGRIHEQFF
>TRBV7-8|TRBJ2-3
CASSLTSGRVHTDTQYF
>TRBV27|TRBJ1-4
CASSSRGTTNEKLFF